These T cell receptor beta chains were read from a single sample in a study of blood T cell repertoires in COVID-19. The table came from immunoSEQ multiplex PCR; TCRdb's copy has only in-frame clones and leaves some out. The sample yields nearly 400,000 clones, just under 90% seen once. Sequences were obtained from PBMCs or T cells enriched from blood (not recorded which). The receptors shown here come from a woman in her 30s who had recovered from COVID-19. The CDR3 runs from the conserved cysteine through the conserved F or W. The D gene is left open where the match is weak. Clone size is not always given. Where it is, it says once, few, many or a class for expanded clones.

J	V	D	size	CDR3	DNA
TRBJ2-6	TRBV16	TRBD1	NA	CASSPGQGSSGANVLTF	TGTGCCAGCAGCCCCGGACAGGGTAGCTCTGGGGCCAACGTCCTGACTTTC
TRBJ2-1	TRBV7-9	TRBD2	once	CASSKLPRLAGGLRNEQFF	TGTGCCAGCAGCAAACTCCCCCGACTAGCGGGGGGGCTTCGGAATGAGCAGTTCTTC
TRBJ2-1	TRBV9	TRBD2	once	CASSKRTSGAANEQFF	TGTGCCAGCAGCAAAAGGACTAGCGGGGCGGCCAATGAGCAGTTCTTC
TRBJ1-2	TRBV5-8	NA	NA	CASSRGNYGYTF	TGTGCCAGCAGCCGGGGGAACTATGGCTACACCTTC
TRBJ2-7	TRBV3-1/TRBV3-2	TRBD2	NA	CASSPGSGRARNEQYF	TGTGCCAGCAGCCCGGGTAGCGGGAGGGCCCGGAACGAGCAGTACTTC
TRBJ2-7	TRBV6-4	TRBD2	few	CASSDSRLAGRARGYEQYF	TGTGCCAGCAGTGACTCAAGGCTAGCGGGAAGAGCTAGAGGCTACGAGCAGTACTTC
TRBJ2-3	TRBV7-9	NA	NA	CASRTEVGGDTQYF	TGTGCCAGCAGGACAGAGGTAGGGGGAGATACGCAGTATTTT
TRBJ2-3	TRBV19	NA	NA	CASSKYRGADTQYF	TGTGCCAGTAGTAAGTACCGAGGAGCAGATACGCAGTATTTT
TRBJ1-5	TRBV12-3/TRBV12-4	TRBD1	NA	CASSAGGDQPQHF	TGTGCCAGCAGTGCAGGGGGTGATCAGCCCCAGCATTTT
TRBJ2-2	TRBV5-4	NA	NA	CASSYTGYTGELFF	TGTGCCAGCAGCTACACAGGTTACACCGGGGAGCTGTTTTTT
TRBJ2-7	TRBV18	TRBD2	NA	CASSPGLAPLYEQYF	TGTGCCAGCTCTCCCGGACTAGCCCCACTCTACGAGCAGTACTTC
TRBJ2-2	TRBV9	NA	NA	CASSGLVGGELFF	TGTGCCAGCAGCGGACTAGTAGGCGGGGAGCTGTTTTTT
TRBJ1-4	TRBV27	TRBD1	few	CASSSRTGVRATNEKLFF	TGTGCCAGCAGTTCCAGGACAGGGGTTCGGGCAACTAATGAAAAACTGTTTTTT
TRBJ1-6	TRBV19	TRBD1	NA	CASSSGQVTSPLHF	TGTGCCAGTAGTTCCGGACAGGTGACATCACCCCTCCACTTT
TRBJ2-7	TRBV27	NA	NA	CASSLLDRTYEQYF	TGTGCCAGCAGTTTATTAGACAGGACCTACGAGCAGTACTTC
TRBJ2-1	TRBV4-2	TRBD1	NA	CASSQDSRTDYRGQFF	TGTGCCAGCAGCCAAGATTCCCGGACAGATTACAGGGGGCAGTTCTTC
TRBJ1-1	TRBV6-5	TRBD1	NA	CASSYGTGNTEAFF	TGTGCCAGCAGTTACGGGACAGGGAACACTGAAGCTTTCTTT
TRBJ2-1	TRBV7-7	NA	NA	CASSLAPNGGAGNEQFF	TGTGCTAGCAGCTTAGCCCCGAATGGGGGGGCGGGTAATGAGCAGTTCTTC
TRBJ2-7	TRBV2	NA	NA	CASSARRDYEQYF	TGTGCCAGCAGTGCTAGGAGGGACTACGAGCAGTACTTC
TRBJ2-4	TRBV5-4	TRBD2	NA	CASSLDGTSGRRKNIQYF	TGTGCCAGCAGCTTGGATGGAACTAGCGGGAGGAGGAAAAACATTCAGTACTTC
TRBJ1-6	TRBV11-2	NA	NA	CASSLGIGQLNSPLHF	TGTGCCAGCAGCTTAGGTATAGGACAGCTTAATTCACCCCTCCACTTT
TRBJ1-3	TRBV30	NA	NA	CAWTGQLAGNTIYF	TGTGCCTGGACGGGACAACTGGCGGGAAACACCATATATTTT
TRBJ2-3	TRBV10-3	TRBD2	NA	CAIRPGTSGGATDTQYF	TGTGCCATCAGACCTGGGACTAGCGGGGGGGCCACAGATACGCAGTATTTT
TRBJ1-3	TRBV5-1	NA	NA	CASSDTDRSFSGNTIYF	TGCGCCAGCAGCGATACTGACAGGTCTTTCTCTGGAAACACCATATATTTT
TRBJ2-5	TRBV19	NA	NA	CASSPFTGSGETQYF	TGTGCCAGTAGTCCCTTCACAGGGTCAGGAGAGACCCAGTACTTC